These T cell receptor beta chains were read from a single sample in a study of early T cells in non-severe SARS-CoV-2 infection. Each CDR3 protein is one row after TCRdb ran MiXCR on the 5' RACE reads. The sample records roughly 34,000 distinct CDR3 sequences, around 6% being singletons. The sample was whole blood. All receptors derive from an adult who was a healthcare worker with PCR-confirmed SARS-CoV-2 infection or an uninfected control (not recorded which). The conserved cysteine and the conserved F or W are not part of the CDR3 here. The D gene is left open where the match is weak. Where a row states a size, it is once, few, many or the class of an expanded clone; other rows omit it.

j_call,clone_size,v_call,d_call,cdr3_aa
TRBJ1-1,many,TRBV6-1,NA,ASSDRVATEAF
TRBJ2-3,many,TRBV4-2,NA,ASSQVLGRRTDTQY
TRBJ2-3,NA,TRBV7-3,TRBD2,PGILAGTTDTQY
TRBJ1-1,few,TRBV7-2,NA,ASSRLVNTEAF
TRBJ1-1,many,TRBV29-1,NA,SVKGVMNTEAF
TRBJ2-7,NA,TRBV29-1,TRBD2,SVELGASGGYEQY
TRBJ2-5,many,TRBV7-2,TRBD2,ASSLGLAGGQETQY
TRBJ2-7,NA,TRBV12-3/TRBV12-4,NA,ASSLMNEQY
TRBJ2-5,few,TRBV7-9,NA,ASSSQGLLQETQY
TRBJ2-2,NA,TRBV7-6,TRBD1,ASSPGTGGGWTGELF
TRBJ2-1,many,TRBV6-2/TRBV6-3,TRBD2,ASSRTSVSYNEQF
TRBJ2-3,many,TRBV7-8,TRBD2,ASSLEVFRGGRDTQY
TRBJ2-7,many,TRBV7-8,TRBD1,ASSLARTGDYEQY
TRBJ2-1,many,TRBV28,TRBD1,ASSPPPETGLNEQF
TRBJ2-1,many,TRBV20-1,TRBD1,SARPGQGGHEQF
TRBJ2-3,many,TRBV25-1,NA,ASSGYFGTQY
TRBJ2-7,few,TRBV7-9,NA,ASGHSPPGEQY
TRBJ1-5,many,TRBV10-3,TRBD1,AISESVTGVFQPQH
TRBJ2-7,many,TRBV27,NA,ASSSGAEYEQY
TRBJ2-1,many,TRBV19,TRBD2,ASNLAGSNEQF
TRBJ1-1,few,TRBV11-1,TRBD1,ASSFFGQGMTEAF
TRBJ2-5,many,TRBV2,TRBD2,ASRAGRNQETQY
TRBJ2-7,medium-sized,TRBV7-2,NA,ASSLGTEQY
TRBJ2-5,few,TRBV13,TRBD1,ASSFPGQQETQY
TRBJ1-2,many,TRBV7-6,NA,ASSPGRGLAYGYT
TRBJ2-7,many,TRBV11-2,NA,ASSLQGDISYEQY
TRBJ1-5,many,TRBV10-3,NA,AISELGDTQPQH
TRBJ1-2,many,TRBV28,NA,ASSSPDRFYGYT
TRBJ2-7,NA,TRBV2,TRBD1,ASKRTGSYEQY
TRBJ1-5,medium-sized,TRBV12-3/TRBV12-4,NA,ASSFSGGNQPQH
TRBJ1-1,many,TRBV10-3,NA,AISEDRGNTEAF
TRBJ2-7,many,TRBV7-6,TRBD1,ASSPRTGGGTYRSYEQY
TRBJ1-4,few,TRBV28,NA,ASSTSLSTNEKLF
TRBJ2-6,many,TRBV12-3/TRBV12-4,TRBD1,ASSLGTGRSGANVLT
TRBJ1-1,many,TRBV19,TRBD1,ASSWDSMNTEAF
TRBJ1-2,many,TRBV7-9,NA,ASSLHRGDGYGYT
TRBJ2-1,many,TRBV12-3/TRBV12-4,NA,ASLTVYGIYNEQF
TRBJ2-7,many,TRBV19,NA,ASSAGVYEQY
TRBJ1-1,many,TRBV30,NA,AWTGRSEAF
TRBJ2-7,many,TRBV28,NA,ASSSVRDLTYEQY
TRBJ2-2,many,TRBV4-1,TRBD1,ASSQGGQGAYTGELF
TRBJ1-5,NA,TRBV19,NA,ASSAKDSNQPQH
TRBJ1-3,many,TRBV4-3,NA,ASSQDGPSSGNTIY
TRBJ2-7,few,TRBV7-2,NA,ASSPPLGYSYEQY
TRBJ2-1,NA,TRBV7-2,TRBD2,ASSSKLAGGRDEQF
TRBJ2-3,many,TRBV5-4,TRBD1,ASSPGQGVDTQY
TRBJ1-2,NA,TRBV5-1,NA,ASSSGTSYGYT
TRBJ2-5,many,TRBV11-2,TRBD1,ASSPDRAETQY
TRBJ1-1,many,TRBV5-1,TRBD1,ASSLPGQGHTEAF
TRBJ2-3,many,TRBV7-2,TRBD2,ASSTYSGASTDTQY